The next 7 T cell receptor beta chains were all read from a single sample in a study of blood T cell repertoires in COVID-19. Profiled with immunoSEQ multiplex PCR; TCRdb holds only in-frame clones, not every one. Among about 150,000 clones, about four fifths were seen once, and the ten largest hold 13%. The sequencing input was peripheral blood. The receptor source for this set is a man between 65 and 79 years old who had recovered from COVID-19.

The rearrangement joins TRBV7-9 to TRBJ2-7, with TRBD2 matching over 10 bases. Trimming at V came to 5 bases and at J to 7 bases, leaving 8 bases not matched to a gene. The CDR3 sequence is 14 residues long. Germline CDR1 reads SEHNR; CDR2 reads FQNEAQ (reference sequence). The CDR3 region has the DNA TGTGCCAGCAGCCCAGCTAGCGGGAGTAAAGAGCAGTACTTC. This encodes CASSPASGSKEQYF. Full variable domain (rest looked up from reference TRBV7-9 and TRBJ2-7): DTGVSQNPRHKITKRGQNVTFRCDPISEHNRLYWYRQTLGQGPEFLTYFQNEAQLEKSRLLSDRFSAERPKGSFSTLEIQRTEQGDSAMYLCASSPASGSKEQYFGPGTRLTVT.

This clone was seen just once. This chain uses TRBV3-1 (or the pseudogene TRBV3-2) with TRBJ1-1; 10 bases are a match to TRBD1. The germline CDR1 and CDR2 sequences are LGHDT and YNNKEL (reference sequence). The junction had 9 bases not matched to a gene; V was cut back by 4 bases and J by 4 bases. This CDR3 contains 16 residues. Here the CDR3 reads CASSPLGGQGITEAFF. DNA of the CDR3: TGTGCCAGCAGCCCCCTAGGGGGACAGGGGATCACTGAAGCTTTCTTT.

The CDR3 loop reads CASSPGPAGELFF. The CDR3 DNA follows: TGTGCCAGCTCACCTGGTCCGGCCGGGGAGCTGTTTTTT. The chain combines TRBV18 with TRBJ2-2; D call uncertain. Trimming left V 3 bases short and J 6 bases short, with 8 bases between. Germline CDR1 reads KGHSH; CDR2 reads LQKENI. The CDR3 runs 13 residues. The full variable domain, its missing parts supplied by reference TRBV18 and TRBJ2-2, is NAGVMQNPRHLVRRRGQEARLRCSPMKGHSHVYWYRQLPEEGLKFMVYLQKENIIDESGMPKERFSAEFPKEGPSILRIQQVVRGDSAAYFCASSPGPAGELFFGEGSRLTVL.

This chain connects TRBV28 to TRBJ1-2; tentative D call: TRBD1 (5 bases). The CDR3 consists of 12 residues. Germline V gene sequence: CDR1 MDHEN, CDR2 SYDVKM. V dropped 6 bases and J dropped 7 bases, with 12 bases sitting between them. The CDR3: CASSAGSSGYTF. In DNA form, the CDR3 reads TGTGCCAGCAGCGCAGGGTCGAGTGGCTACACCTTC.

V gene TRBV6-1 combines with J gene TRBJ2-1, with D maybe TRBD1 (5 bases). Germline CDR1 and CDR2: MNHNS and SASEGT. The CDR3 has 15 residues. V lost 3 bases, J lost 3 bases, and 12 bases lay in between. This CDR3 reads CASSELQVRYNEQFF. CDR3 nucleotides: TGTGCCAGCAGTGAGCTACAGGTCCGCTACAATGAGCAGTTCTTC.

The V gene is TRBV19, the J gene TRBJ2-7, with 8 bases fitting TRBD1. The germline V gene has CDR1 LNHDA and CDR2 SQIVND (reference sequence). V shed 6 bases and J 5 bases; nucleotides not matched to a gene: 9. The CDR3 sequence is 14 residues long. Written as DNA, the CDR3 is TGTGCCAGTAGCCCGCAGGACAGGGTAGACGAGCAGTACTTC. Protein sequence: CASSPQDRVDEQYF.

The rearrangement links TRBV5-4 to TRBJ2-7; 9 bases agree with TRBD2. Losses at the gene ends were 4 bases for V and 5 bases for J; bases not matched to a gene: 13. The germline V gene encodes CDR1 SGHNT and CDR2 YYREEE (reference sequence). The CDR3 runs to 16 residues. The CDR3 loop reads CASSPGGGRAKDEQYF. DNA of the CDR3: TGTGCCAGCAGCCCCGGGGGCGGGAGGGCCAAAGACGAGCAGTACTTC.